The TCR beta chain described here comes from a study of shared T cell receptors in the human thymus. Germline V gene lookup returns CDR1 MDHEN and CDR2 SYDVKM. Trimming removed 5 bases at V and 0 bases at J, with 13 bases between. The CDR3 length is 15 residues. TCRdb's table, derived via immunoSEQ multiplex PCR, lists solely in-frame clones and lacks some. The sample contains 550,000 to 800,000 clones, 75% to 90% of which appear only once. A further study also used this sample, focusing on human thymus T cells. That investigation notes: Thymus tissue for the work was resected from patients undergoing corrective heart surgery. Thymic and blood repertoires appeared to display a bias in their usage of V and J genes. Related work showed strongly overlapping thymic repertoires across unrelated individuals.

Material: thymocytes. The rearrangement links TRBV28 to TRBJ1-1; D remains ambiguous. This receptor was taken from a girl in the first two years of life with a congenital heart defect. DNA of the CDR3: TGTGCCAGCAGTCGTGACGGAGTCATGAACACTGAAGCTTTCTTT. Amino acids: CASSRDGVMNTEAFF.